The 9 T cell receptor beta chains listed next were all sequenced from one sample in a study of human T cells and chemical hapten exposure. TCRdb used MiXCR to reprocess the RACE reads, holding one entry per CDR3 protein. The repertoire consists of about 96,000 distinct CDR3 sequences, with about 9.3% occurring once and the leading ten covering 2% to 2.5%. Time point: patch test 2, 6 weeks after DPC sensitization. Specified treatment: therapeutic diphenylcyclopropenone sensitization with weekly scalp DPC. Specimen: whole blood, collected in connection with sensitization to the hapten diphenylcyclopropenone (DPC). The receptor set was obtained from a woman aged 40 to 50 with alopecia areata. Some clones in this sample may be carry-over from other donors' samples.

This clonotype occurred many times. The chain has TRBV7-2 and TRBJ2-7; unclear D gene. The germline V and J ends were trimmed by 0 bases and 1 base, with 4 bases remaining between them. CDR3 length: 13 amino acids. CDR1 is SGHTA and CDR2 is FQGNSA in the germline V gene. The chain's CDR3 is CASSLARSYEQYF. CDR3 nucleotides: TGTGCCAGCAGCTTAGCACGGTCCTACGAGCAGTACTTC.

This clonotype was detected many times. V and J are TRBV7-9 and TRBJ1-6; 11 nucleotides match TRBD1. J gave up 7 bases and V 6 bases, and 5 bases lay outside the gene matches. This CDR3 is 15 amino acids long. Looked up from germline, CDR1 is SEHNR and CDR2 is FQNEAQ (reference sequence). The CDR3 here is CASRSGTGGNSPLHF. Written as DNA, the CDR3 is TGTGCCAGCAGGTCAGGGACAGGGGGAAATTCACCCCTCCACTTT.

In its sample, this clonotype was seen a few times. The chain has TRBV6-1 and TRBJ1-5; D gene unclear. Per the germline V gene, CDR1 is MNHNS and CDR2 is SASEGT. Deletions cut 7 bases from V and 7 bases from J, with 14 bases between. The CDR3 has 13 amino acids. DNA of the CDR3: TGTGCCAGCACTGATACCCAGGTCCAGCCCCAGCATTTT. Translated, it gives CASTDTQVQPQHF.

This clonotype was seen repeatedly, ten times or more. This chain links TRBV27 with TRBJ2-3, with 8 bases lining up with TRBD2. This CDR3 spans 16 amino acids. Trimming at V came to 2 bases and at J to 1 base, leaving 5 bases not matched to a gene. From germline, CDR1 is MNHEY and CDR2 SMNVEV (reference sequence). CDR3 region: CASSLLGLVGTDTQYF. CDR3 nucleotides: TGTGCCAGCAGTTTACTGGGACTAGTTGGCACAGATACGCAGTATTTT.

This clonotype was picked up many times. CDR3 sequence: CCLSTVDTQYF. In nucleotides, the CDR3 is TGCTGTCTTAGCACGGTGGATACGCAGTATTTT. V and J are TRBV20-1 and TRBJ2-3, with unresolved D. This CDR3 region has 11 residues. The germline V gene has CDR1 DFQATT and CDR2 SNEGSKA (reference sequence).

This clonotype was seen ten or more times. V gene TRBV28 combines with J gene TRBJ2-7, with D maybe TRBD2 (6 bases). Germline CDR1 and CDR2: MDHEN and SYDVKM. The V and J ends lost 6 bases and 4 bases respectively, with 19 bases between them. The CDR3 is 15 amino acids. This CDR3 is CASRAGGTGPYEQYF. As DNA, the CDR3 is TGTGCCAGCAGGGCCGGAGGGACTGGTCCGTACGAGCAGTACTTC.

This clonotype has a handful of counts. The chain employs TRBV9 and TRBJ2-2, with D possibly TRBD2 on 6 matching bases. The CDR3 covers 14 residues. The ends were cut back, 4 bases at V and 4 bases at J, with 11 bases in the middle. Per germline, CDR1 SGDLS and CDR2 YYNGEE. The CDR3 DNA reads as TGTGCCAGCAGCATAGGACTACCCACCGGGGAGCTGTTTTTT. This sequence encodes CASSIGLPTGELFF.

This clonotype was seen repeatedly, ten times or more. The genes are TRBV28 and TRBJ1-1; D is uncertain. Germline CDR1 and CDR2: MDHEN and SYDVKM. The CDR3 contains 13 residues. V was pared by 2 bases and J by 4 bases, with 8 bases between. CDR3 residues: CASSLIARTEAFF. The CDR3 DNA is TGTGCCAGCAGTTTAATAGCCCGCACTGAAGCTTTCTTT. Full variable domain (remainder filled in from reference TRBV28 and TRBJ1-1): DVKVTQSSRYLVKRTGEKVFLECVQDMDHENMFWYRQDPGLGLRLIYFSYDVKMKEKGDIPEGYSVSREKKERFSLILESASTNQTSMYLCASSLIARTEAFFGQGTRLTVV.

This clonotype was seen once. This sequence joins TRBV10-3 and TRBJ2-3; 7 nucleotides align to TRBD1. The CDR3 contains 14 residues. CDR1 is ENHRY, CDR2 SYGVKD, per germline. Trimming cost V 8 bases and J 2 bases; bases outside gene matches: 7. In nucleotides, the CDR3 is TGTGCCATCGGGATACAGGGGACCACAGATACGCAGTATTTT. This translates into CAIGIQGTTDTQYF.